The sequence of this TCR beta chain was determined in a study of blood T cell repertoires in COVID-19. Assay used: immunoSEQ multiplex PCR; TCRdb lists only in-frame clones, some missing. The sample has 65,000 to 85,000 clones, about 88% seen once. CDR3 length: 13 amino acids. The V end lost 1 base, the J end lost 7 bases, and 7 bases lay between the germline ends. In germline, CDR1 is LGHDT, CDR2 YNNKEL (reference sequence). The sequenced sample was peripheral blood. V gene TRBV3-1 (or the pseudogene TRBV3-2) combines with J gene TRBJ1-4; D is unresolved. The origin of this receptor is a man aged 80 or over with COVID-19, enrolled during active disease. The CDR3 loop reads CASSQGAGEKLFF. The DNA for the CDR3 is TGTGCCAGCAGCCAAGGGGCGGGTGAAAAACTGTTTTTT.